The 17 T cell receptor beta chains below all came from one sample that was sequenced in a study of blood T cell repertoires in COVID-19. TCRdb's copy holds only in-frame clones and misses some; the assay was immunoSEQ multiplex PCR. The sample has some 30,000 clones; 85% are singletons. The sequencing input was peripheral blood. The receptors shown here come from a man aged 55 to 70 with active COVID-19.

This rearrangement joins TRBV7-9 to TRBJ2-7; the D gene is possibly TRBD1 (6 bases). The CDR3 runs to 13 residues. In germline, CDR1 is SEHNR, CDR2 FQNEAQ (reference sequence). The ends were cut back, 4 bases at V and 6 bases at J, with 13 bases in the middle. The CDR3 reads CASSSRTEGEQYF. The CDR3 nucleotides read TGTGCCAGCAGCTCCAGGACAGAAGGCGAGCAGTACTTC.

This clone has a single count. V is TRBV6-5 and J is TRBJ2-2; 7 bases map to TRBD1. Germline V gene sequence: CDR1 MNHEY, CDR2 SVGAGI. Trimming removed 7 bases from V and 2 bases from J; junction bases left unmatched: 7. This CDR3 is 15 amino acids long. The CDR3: CASKRAGGNTGELFF. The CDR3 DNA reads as TGTGCCAGCAAGAGGGCAGGGGGAAACACCGGGGAGCTGTTTTTT.

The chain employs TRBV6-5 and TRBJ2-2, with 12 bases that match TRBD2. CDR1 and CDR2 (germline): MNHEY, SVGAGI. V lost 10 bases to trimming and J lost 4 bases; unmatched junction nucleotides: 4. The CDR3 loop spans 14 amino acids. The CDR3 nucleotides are TGTGCCACTAGACTAGCGGGAGCCACCGGGGAGCTGTTTTTT. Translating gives CATRLAGATGELFF.

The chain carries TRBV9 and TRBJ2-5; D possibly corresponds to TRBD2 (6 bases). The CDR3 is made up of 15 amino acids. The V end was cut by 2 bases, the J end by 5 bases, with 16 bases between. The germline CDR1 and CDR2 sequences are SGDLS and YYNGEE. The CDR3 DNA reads TGTGCCAGCAGCGTGGGGGGAGATTGGTGGGAGACCCAGTACTTC. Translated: CASSVGGDWWETQYF.

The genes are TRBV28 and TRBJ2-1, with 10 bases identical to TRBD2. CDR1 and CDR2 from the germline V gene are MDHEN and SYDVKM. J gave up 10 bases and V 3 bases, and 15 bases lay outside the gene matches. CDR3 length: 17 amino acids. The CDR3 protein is CASSLIPHLAGVREQFF. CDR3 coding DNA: TGTGCCAGCAGTTTGATACCCCACCTAGCGGGAGTTAGGGAGCAGTTCTTC. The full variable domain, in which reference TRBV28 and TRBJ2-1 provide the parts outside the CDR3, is DVKVTQSSRYLVKRTGEKVFLECVQDMDHENMFWYRQDPGLGLRLIYFSYDVKMKEKGDIPEGYSVSREKKERFSLILESASTNQTSMYLCASSLIPHLAGVREQFFGPGTRLTVL.

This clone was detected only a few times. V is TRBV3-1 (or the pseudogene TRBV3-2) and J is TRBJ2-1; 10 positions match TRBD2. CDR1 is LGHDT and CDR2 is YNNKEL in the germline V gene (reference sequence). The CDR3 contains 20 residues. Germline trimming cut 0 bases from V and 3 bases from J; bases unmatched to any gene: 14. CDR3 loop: CASSQEGGTSARGLYNEQFF. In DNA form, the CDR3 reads TGTGCCAGCAGCCAAGAAGGGGGGACTAGCGCCAGGGGGCTCTACAATGAGCAGTTCTTC.

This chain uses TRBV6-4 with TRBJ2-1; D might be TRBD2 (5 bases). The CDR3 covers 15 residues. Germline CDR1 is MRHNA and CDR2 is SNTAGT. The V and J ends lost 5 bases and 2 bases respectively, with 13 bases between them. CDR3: CASSRQYGTYNEQFF. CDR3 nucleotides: TGTGCCAGCAGTCGGCAATACGGGACCTACAATGAGCAGTTCTTC.

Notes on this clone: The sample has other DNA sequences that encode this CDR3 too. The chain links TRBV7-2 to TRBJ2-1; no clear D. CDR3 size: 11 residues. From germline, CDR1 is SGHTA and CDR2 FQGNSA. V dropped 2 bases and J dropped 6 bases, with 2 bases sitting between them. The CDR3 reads CASSLLNEQFF. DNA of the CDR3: TGTGCCAGCAGCTTACTCAATGAGCAGTTCTTC.

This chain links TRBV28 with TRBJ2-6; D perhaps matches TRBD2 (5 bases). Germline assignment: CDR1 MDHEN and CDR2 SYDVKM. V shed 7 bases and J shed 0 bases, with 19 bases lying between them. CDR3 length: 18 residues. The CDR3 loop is CASNPFGGTISGANVLTF. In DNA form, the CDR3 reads TGTGCCAGCAATCCCTTTGGAGGCACTATCTCTGGGGCCAACGTCCTGACTTTC.

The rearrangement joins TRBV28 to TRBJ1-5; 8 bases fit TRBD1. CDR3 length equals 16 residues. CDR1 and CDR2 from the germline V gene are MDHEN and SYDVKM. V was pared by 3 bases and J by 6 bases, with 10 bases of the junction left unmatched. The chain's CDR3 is CASSFRGRGPRQPQHF. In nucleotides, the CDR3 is TGTGCCAGCAGTTTCAGGGGCAGGGGGCCCCGTCAGCCCCAGCATTTT. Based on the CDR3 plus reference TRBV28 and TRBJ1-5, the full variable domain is DVKVTQSSRYLVKRTGEKVFLECVQDMDHENMFWYRQDPGLGLRLIYFSYDVKMKEKGDIPEGYSVSREKKERFSLILESASTNQTSMYLCASSFRGRGPRQPQHFGDGTRLSIL.

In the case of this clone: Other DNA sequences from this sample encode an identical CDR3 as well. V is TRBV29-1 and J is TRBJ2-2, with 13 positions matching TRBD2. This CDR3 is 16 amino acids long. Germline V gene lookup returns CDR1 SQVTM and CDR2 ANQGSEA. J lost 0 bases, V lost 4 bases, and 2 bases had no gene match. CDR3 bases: TGCAGCGTTGGGACTAGCGGGAGCCCGAACACCGGGGAGCTGTTTTTT. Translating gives CSVGTSGSPNTGELFF.

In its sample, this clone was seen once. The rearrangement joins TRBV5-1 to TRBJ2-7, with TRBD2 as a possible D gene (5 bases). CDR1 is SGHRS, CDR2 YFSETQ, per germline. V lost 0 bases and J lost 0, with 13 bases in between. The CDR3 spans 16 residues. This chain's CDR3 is CASSLGAGPSSYEQYF. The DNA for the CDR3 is TGCGCCAGCAGCTTGGGGGCGGGCCCGAGCTCCTACGAGCAGTACTTC.

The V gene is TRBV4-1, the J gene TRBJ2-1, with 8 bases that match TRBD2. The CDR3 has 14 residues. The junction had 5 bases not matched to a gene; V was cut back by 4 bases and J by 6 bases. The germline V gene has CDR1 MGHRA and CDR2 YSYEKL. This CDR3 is CASSPELAVNEQFF. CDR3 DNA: TGCGCCAGCAGCCCCGAACTAGCGGTCAATGAGCAGTTCTTC.

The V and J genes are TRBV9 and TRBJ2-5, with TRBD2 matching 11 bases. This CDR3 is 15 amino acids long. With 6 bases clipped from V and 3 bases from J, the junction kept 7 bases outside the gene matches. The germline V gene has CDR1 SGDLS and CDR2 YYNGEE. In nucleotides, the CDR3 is TGTGCCAGCACCCTAGCGGGAGGACTTGAAGAGACCCAGTACTTC. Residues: CASTLAGGLEETQYF.

In DNA form, the CDR3 reads TGTGCCAGCAGCTTAATCCTATTCACTCGGGGAAGCCATGAGCAGTTCTTC. Translation: CASSLILFTRGSHEQFF. The V and J genes are TRBV7-6 and TRBJ2-1, with a tentative D call TRBD2 (5 bases). The germline CDR1 and CDR2 sequences are SGHVS and FNYEAQ. V shed 2 bases and J shed 8 bases, with 22 bases lying between them. The CDR3 consists of 17 residues.

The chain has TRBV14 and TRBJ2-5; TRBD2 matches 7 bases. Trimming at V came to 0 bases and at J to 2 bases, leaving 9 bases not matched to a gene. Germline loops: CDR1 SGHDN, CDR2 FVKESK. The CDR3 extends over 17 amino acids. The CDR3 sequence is CASSQEYGTSAQETQYF. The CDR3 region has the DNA TGTGCCAGCAGCCAAGAATATGGAACTAGCGCACAAGAGACCCAGTACTTC.

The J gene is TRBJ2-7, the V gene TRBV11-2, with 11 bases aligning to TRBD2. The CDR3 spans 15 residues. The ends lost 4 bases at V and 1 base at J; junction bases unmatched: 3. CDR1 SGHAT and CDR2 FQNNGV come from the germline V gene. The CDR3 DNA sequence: TGTGCCAGCAGCTCTCGACTAGCGGGGTCCTACGAGCAGTACTTC. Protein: CASSSRLAGSYEQYF.